A single sample is the source of the 28 T cell receptor beta chains below, sequenced in a study of OX40 agonist ivuxolimab in advanced cancers. Libraries were prepared by immunoSEQ multiplex PCR; TCRdb keeps only in-frame clonotypes and omits some of them. The data hold more than 80,000 clones, with roughly nine tenths observed a single time. The sample in question was CD4+ or CD8+ T cells sorted from blood, obtained in a trial of the OX40 agonist ivuxolimab. The receptors shown here come from an adult with an advanced solid tumor such as melanoma, head and neck, liver or kidney cancer.

This clone was seen only a few times. V gene TRBV6-6 combines with J gene TRBJ2-1; 7 bases map to TRBD2. V shed 2 bases, J shed 7 bases, and the junction held 2 bases outside the gene matches. The CDR3 consists of 13 residues. CDR1 and CDR2 from the germline V gene are MNHNY and SVGAGI (reference sequence). DNA for the CDR3: TGTGCCAGCAGTTACCCTAGCGGTAATGAGCAGTTCTTC. It is translated as CASSYPSGNEQFF.

The chain employs TRBV9 and TRBJ2-1, with a possible D match to TRBD1 (6 bases). The CDR3 runs 15 residues. The germline V gene has CDR1 SGDLS and CDR2 YYNGEE. V dropped 0 bases and J dropped 10 bases, with 17 bases sitting between them. DNA for the CDR3: TGTGCCAGCAGCGTAGAGGGACACCCGGCAGGGGAGCAGTTCTTC. Its translation is CASSVEGHPAGEQFF.

The chain links TRBV6-4 to TRBJ2-3, with 9 nucleotides matching TRBD2. Trimming removed 2 bases from V and 2 bases from J; junction bases left unmatched: 8. Germline V gives CDR1 MRHNA, CDR2 SNTAGT. This CDR3 contains 17 residues. CDR3 sequence reads: CASSDVAGGQDTDTQYF. In DNA, the CDR3 is TGTGCCAGCAGTGACGTTGCGGGAGGGCAAGACACAGATACGCAGTATTTT.

In DNA form, the CDR3 reads TGTGCCAGCAGTGAAGGAACAGGGAATAGCAATCAGCCCCAGCATTTT. Encoded protein: CASSEGTGNSNQPQHF. The V call is TRBV6-1, the J call TRBJ1-5; D perhaps matches TRBD1 (6 bases). From germline, CDR1 is MNHNS and CDR2 SASEGT. Trimming stripped 1 base from V and 0 bases from J, with 10 bases between. The CDR3 extends over 16 amino acids.

The V and J genes are TRBV7-9 and TRBJ2-7; tentatively, D is TRBD1 (5 bases). Germline lookup yields CDR1 SEHNR and CDR2 FQNEAQ (reference sequence). This CDR3 comprises 15 residues. V was clipped by 0 bases and J by 3 bases, with 12 bases between them. The CDR3 region has the DNA TGTGCCAGCAGCTTAGCGCTCCAGGGAAACTACGAGCAGTACGTC. Translated: CASSLALQGNYEQYV.

V is TRBV11-1 and J is TRBJ2-3; D ambiguous. The CDR3 is made up of 12 amino acids. V was cut by 1 base and J by 6 bases, with 5 bases left in between. Germline V gene sequence: CDR1 SGHAT, CDR2 FQDESV (reference sequence). CDR3 amino acids: CASSLDEDTQYF. Written as DNA, the CDR3 is TGTGCCAGCAGCTTAGATGAGGATACGCAGTATTTT.

The sample holds one count of this clone. CDR3 loop: CAISESRGGTRVDEQFF. The CDR3 DNA follows: TGTGCCATCAGTGAGTCGAGGGGCGGGACGCGGGTGGATGAGCAGTTCTTC. The chain has TRBV10-3 and TRBJ2-1; D is perhaps TRBD2 (6 bases). Trimming left V 0 bases short and J 8 bases short, with 20 bases between. The CDR3 contains 17 residues. Looked up from germline, CDR1 is ENHRY and CDR2 is SYGVKD.

The chain joins TRBV7-8 to TRBJ2-2; 11 bases are a match to TRBD2. Per the germline V gene, CDR1 is SGHVS and CDR2 is FQNEAQ. This CDR3 has 16 residues. Unmatched junction bases numbered 2, after V lost 4 bases and J lost 1 base. The chain's CDR3 is CASSYGTSGNTGELFF. In DNA form, the CDR3 reads TGTGCCAGCAGCTACGGGACTAGCGGGAACACCGGGGAGCTGTTTTTT.

This sequence joins TRBV2 and TRBJ1-5, with 8 nucleotides matching TRBD1. The CDR3 spans 15 residues. The germline CDR1 and CDR2 sequences are SNHLY and FYNNEI. Trimming removed 10 bases from V and 0 bases from J; junction bases left unmatched: 8. CDR3 sequence reads: CATDEQGDSNQPQHF. As DNA, the CDR3 is TGTGCCACCGACGAACAGGGGGATAGCAATCAGCCCCAGCATTTT.

The rearrangement uses TRBV27 and TRBJ2-7, with D perhaps TRBD1 (6 bases). Trimming left V 5 bases short and J 1 base short, with 18 bases between. The CDR3 length is 16 residues. Germline V gene lookup returns CDR1 MNHEY and CDR2 SMNVEV (reference sequence). The CDR3 DNA reads TGTGCCAGCAGTCCCTCAGGCGGACAGCTATCCTACGAGCAGTACTTC. It yields the protein CASSPSGGQLSYEQYF.

This chain joins TRBV13 and TRBJ2-3; D is undetermined. The V and J ends lost 2 bases and 5 bases respectively, with 5 bases between them. This CDR3 comprises 12 residues. Germline loops: CDR1 PRHDT, CDR2 FYEKMQ (reference sequence). The CDR3 DNA sequence: TGTGCCAGCAGCTTACAAGGAGATACGCAGTATTTT. Its translation: CASSLQGDTQYF.

The chain couples TRBV6-6 to TRBJ2-7; D unresolved. The CDR3 covers 13 residues. The germline CDR1 and CDR2 sequences are MNHNY and SVGAGI (reference sequence). The germline V and J ends were trimmed by 5 bases and 4 bases, with 12 bases remaining between them. The CDR3 protein is CASSARFGYEQYV. In DNA, the CDR3 is TGTGCCAGCAGTGCCCGGTTTGGATACGAGCAGTACGTC.

This clone came up a few times. The rearrangement uses TRBV2 and TRBJ1-5; TRBD1 matches 9 bases. There are 14 residues in the CDR3. Losses at the gene ends were 5 bases for V and 4 bases for J; bases not matched to a gene: 3. CDR1 SNHLY and CDR2 FYNNEI come from the germline V gene. As DNA, the CDR3 is TGTGCCAGCAGTTCCGGGACAGGGAATCAGCCCCAGCATTTT. As protein: CASSSGTGNQPQHF.

V and J are TRBV19 and TRBJ1-2, with 9 bases lining up with TRBD1. The CDR3 runs 16 residues. The V and J ends lost 9 bases and 8 bases, in that order; junction bases with no gene match: 19. The germline V gene encodes CDR1 LNHDA and CDR2 SQIVND (reference sequence). Here the CDR3 reads CASSPANGQGLLGYTF. The CDR3 region has the DNA TGTGCCAGCTCTCCCGCCAACGGACAGGGGCTTTTGGGCTACACCTTC.

The chain has TRBV7-6 and TRBJ2-3, with 10 positions matching TRBD2. The ends lost 1 base at V and 2 bases at J; junction bases unmatched: 6. CDR3 length: 17 residues. Looked up from germline, CDR1 is SGHVS and CDR2 is FNYEAQ. The chain's CDR3 is CASSLDGSGGITDTQYF. The DNA for the CDR3 is TGTGCCAGCAGCTTAGATGGTAGCGGGGGGATCACAGATACGCAGTATTTT.

This clone showed up just once. The rearrangement uses TRBV29-1 and TRBJ2-1, with 14 bases that match TRBD2. CDR1 and CDR2 (germline): SQVTM, ANQGSEA. The CDR3 runs to 14 residues. Germline trimming cut 7 bases from V and 5 bases from J; bases unmatched to any gene: 4. The CDR3 DNA follows: TGCAGCGGATGGGGACTAGCGGGGGACAATGAGCAGTTCTTC. Its translation: CSGWGLAGDNEQFF.

The table lists this clone with a few counts. V and J are TRBV6-6 and TRBJ2-1; D possibly corresponds to TRBD2 (5 bases). CDR1 is MNHNY and CDR2 is SVGAGI in the germline V gene (reference sequence). Trimming removed 1 base at V and 4 bases at J, with 11 bases between. The CDR3 is 15 residues long. CDR3 coding DNA: TGTGCCAGCAGTTACTTGGTACGGGGATACAATGAGCAGTTCTTC. Translation gives CASSYLVRGYNEQFF.

The chain is built from TRBV19 and TRBJ1-1, with D possibly TRBD1 on 5 matching bases. V lost 6 bases and J lost 3, with 17 bases in between. CDR1 and CDR2 (germline): LNHDA, SQIVND (reference sequence). The CDR3 covers 15 residues. The CDR3 here is CASSPPGFGDTEAFF. The CDR3 DNA sequence: TGTGCCAGTAGCCCCCCAGGGTTTGGGGACACTGAAGCTTTCTTT. Variable domain in full (rest from reference TRBV19 and TRBJ1-1): DGGITQSPKYLFRKEGQNVTLSCEQNLNHDAMYWYRQDPGQGLRLIYYSQIVNDFQKGDIAEGYSVSREKKESFPLTVTSAQKNPTAFYLCASSPPGFGDTEAFFGQGTRLTVV.

This rearrangement joins TRBV9 to TRBJ2-5; no clear D gene. V dropped 0 bases and J dropped 1 base, with 7 bases sitting between them. CDR3 length: 14 amino acids. Germline loops: CDR1 SGDLS, CDR2 YYNGEE. The CDR3 region has the DNA TGTGCCAGCAGCGTAGCGAGGACCCAAGAGACCCAGTACTTC. Translating gives CASSVARTQETQYF. The full variable domain, with the rest looked up from reference TRBV9 and TRBJ2-5, is DSGVTQTPKHLITATGQRVTLRCSPRSGDLSVYWYQQSLDQGLQFLIQYYNGEERAKGNILERFSAQQFPDLHSELNLSSLELGDSALYFCASSVARTQETQYFGPGTRLLVL.

This chain links TRBV4-2 with TRBJ1-2; 7 bases are a match to TRBD1. This CDR3 comprises 14 residues. V shed 2 bases and J 6 bases; nucleotides not matched to a gene: 6. Germline CDR1 LGHNA, CDR2 YNFKEQ. The CDR3 nucleotides are TGTGCCAGCAGCCAACTCAGGGGGGAGAATGGCTACACCTTC. It codes for CASSQLRGENGYTF.

V is TRBV6-1 and J is TRBJ2-3; 7 bases match TRBD2. V lost 6 bases to trimming and J lost 1 base; unmatched junction nucleotides: 7. The CDR3 is made up of 15 amino acids. Germline CDR1 is MNHNS and CDR2 is SASEGT. CDR3 protein: CASSDPTSGTDTQYF. CDR3 sequence (DNA): TGTGCCAGCAGCGACCCTACTAGCGGCACAGATACGCAGTATTTT.

This sequence joins TRBV6-1 and TRBJ2-1, with 11 bases identical to TRBD2. Germline-derived CDR1 and CDR2 are MNHNS and SASEGT. The V gene end was trimmed by 6 bases and the J gene end by 3 bases; junction bases not matched to a gene: 4. The CDR3 contains 15 residues. CDR3 amino acids: CASRDGLAGYNEQFF. The CDR3 DNA follows: TGTGCCAGCAGGGACGGACTAGCGGGCTACAATGAGCAGTTCTTC.

The rearrangement links TRBV10-3 to TRBJ2-1; TRBD2 aligns across 8 bases. This CDR3 comprises 16 residues. The V and J ends lost 8 bases and 2 bases, in that order; junction bases with no gene match: 11. CDR1 is ENHRY and CDR2 is SYGVKD in the germline V gene. The CDR3 loop reads CAIGDFSGVTYNEQFF. The CDR3 nucleotides are TGTGCCATCGGGGATTTTAGCGGGGTTACCTACAATGAGCAGTTCTTC.

The chain links TRBV7-9 to TRBJ2-1; D remains unclear. With 1 base removed from V and 4 bases from J, the gap between germline ends came to 11 bases. This CDR3 has 15 amino acids. Germline lookup yields CDR1 SEHNR and CDR2 FQNEAQ (reference sequence). CDR3 loop: CASSLVWEGYNEQFF. The CDR3 DNA reads as TGTGCCAGCAGCTTAGTCTGGGAAGGGTACAATGAGCAGTTCTTC.

The genes are TRBV6-1 and TRBJ2-5; possibly TRBD1 or TRBD2 for D (6 bases each). Deletions cut 2 bases from V and 1 base from J, with 14 bases between. The CDR3 has 16 residues. Germline V gives CDR1 MNHNS, CDR2 SASEGT. CDR3 protein: CASSEPQGRTQETQYF. CDR3 nucleotide sequence: TGTGCCAGCAGTGAACCTCAGGGGAGGACCCAAGAGACCCAGTACTTC.

V is TRBV25-1 and J is TRBJ1-2; 9 nucleotides agree with TRBD1. CDR3 size: 15 residues. Germline V CDR1 and CDR2: MGHDK, SYGVNS. V gave up 3 bases and J gave up 3 bases; unmatched junction bases: 5. CDR3 nucleotide sequence: TGTGCCAGCAGTGAGGGACAGGGATTGGACTATGGCTACACCTTC. Amino acids: CASSEGQGLDYGYTF.

V gene TRBV28 combines with J gene TRBJ1-2, with TRBD1 matching over 8 bases. Germline lookup yields CDR1 MDHEN and CDR2 SYDVKM. V was pared by 2 bases and J by 5 bases, with 1 base of the junction left unmatched. The CDR3 extends over 13 amino acids. The CDR3 DNA reads TGTGCCAGCAGTTTAGGACAGGGTTATGGCTACACCTTC. It codes for CASSLGQGYGYTF.

V and J are TRBV25-1 and TRBJ2-1; TRBD1 might be the D (5 bases). The CDR3 spans 13 residues. The V end was cut by 1 base, the J end by 6 bases, with 7 bases between. CDR1 is MGHDK, CDR2 SYGVNS, per germline. Here the CDR3 reads CASSEWGGNEQFF. CDR3 nucleotides: TGTGCCAGCAGTGAATGGGGCGGCAATGAGCAGTTCTTC.